What follows is one TCR beta chain and its context. Its antigen is still unknown. No base qualities exist here, and no much larger clone lies one base off it. The CDR3 sequence holds 13 residues, the cysteine and phenylalanine included. Just the 39-base CDR3 DNA is kept, in frame starting at base 1. The V end loses 0 bases and the J end loses 6 bases, and a stretch of 6 bases separates them. The germline V gene (reference sequence) sets CDR1 to MNHEY and CDR2 to SMNVEV. The trial excluded patients who had a history of autoimmune disease or who were on systemic immunosuppression. In every dose cohort, peripheral blood was drawn for TCR sequencing at baseline, cycle 4 day 1, and cycle 7 day 1. The samples were drawn from a first-in-human, open-label, multicenter phase I dose-escalation trial of ivuxolimab. Adults with locally advanced or metastatic head and neck squamous cell, hepatocellular, melanoma or renal cell carcinoma were enrolled in the trial. Before TCR sequencing, CD4+ T cells and CD8+ T cells from peripheral blood were sorted into separate populations.

The data are from a study of OX40 agonist ivuxolimab in advanced cancers. At the level of the whole study: Ivuxolimab was a fully human IgG2 agonistic monoclonal antibody targeting the costimulatory receptor OX40 (CD134). Intravenous ivuxolimab was administered to patients every 2 weeks at six dose levels: 0.01, 0.1, 0.3, 1.5, 3 and 10 mg/kg. Of the approximately 50 dose-escalation patients, hepatocellular carcinoma was present in about 20, melanoma in some 15, renal cell carcinoma in 9 and head and neck cancer in 9. The dose-escalation cohort was about 83% male with a mean age of 60 years, ranging from about 23 to 85. Prior anti-PD-1, anti-PD-L1 or anti-CTLA-4 therapy was permitted, and checkpoint inhibitors had been received by less than 45% of dose-escalation patients. Three dose-escalation patients achieved partial responses, one with hepatocellular carcinoma and two with cutaneous melanoma. Peripheral TCRbeta sequencing was intended to test whether TCR sequence diversity was altered and clonal T-cell expansion was caused by ivuxolimab. The monotherapy dose-escalation portion (N of about 57 patients) of the phase I ivuxolimab trial is reported in the paper.

For sequencing of the TCRbeta CDR3 region, genomic DNA was extracted from the sorted cells. The immunoSEQ Assay was used for sequencing of TCRbeta CDR3 regions. This immuneACCESS table, as held by TCRdb, lists in-frame sequences with V and J called but not all clones. Of the missing ones, under half trace to an unresolved V gene in checked studies; the others have no known cause. For this sample there are roughly 15,000 clones; 82% appear just once. The top ten clones comprise just under 45% of the sample. The research as a whole found: Antigen specificity was not determined for the clonally expanded peripheral T cells. On average, CD8+ T cells showed more expanded clones than CD4+ T cells after ivuxolimab. In the 0.1-3.0 mg/kg groups, partial responders were among the patients with the lowest normalized peripheral clonal expansion, particularly in CD8+ T cells. Clonal expansion of both CD4+ and CD8+ blood T cells was observed from baseline to week 6 at doses 0.1 to 3.0 mg/kg. Low levels of normalized T-cell clonal expansion were also shown by some nonresponding patients.

This specimen consisted of CD4+ or CD8+ T cells sorted from blood, obtained in a trial of the OX40 agonist ivuxolimab. The rearranged chain carries TRBV27 and TRBJ2-1; the D segment cannot be called with confidence. The source is an adult with an advanced solid tumor such as melanoma, head and neck, liver or kidney cancer. The bases read TGTGCCAGCAGTTTATCTGAGGTCAATGAGCAGTTCTTC. It codes for CASSLSEVNEQFF.